This TCR beta chain emerged from a study of blood T cell repertoires in COVID-19. Whole-study context: Sites across the United States, Italy and Spain contributed samples from acute and convalescent COVID-19.

The CDR3 runs to 15 residues. The germline CDR1 and CDR2 sequences are KGHDR and SFDVKD. V shed 3 bases and J 3 bases; nucleotides not matched to a gene: 2. Per the original methods: Quantification of nucleated cells was approximated via reference gene primer amplification. TCRdb keeps only in-frame clones here, not all; method: immunoSEQ multiplex PCR. D and trimming were read from the DNA, whereas the V and J calls and clone size are those reported in that table. The sample lists about 120,000 clones; about four fifths were seen once. The chain carries TRBV24-1 and TRBJ2-3; 10 bases are a match to TRBD1. The sequencing input was peripheral blood. The sequence was collected from a woman between 65 and 79 years old with acute or convalescent COVID-19. CDR3: CATSDGQGGTDTQYF. CDR3 DNA: TGTGCCACCAGTGATGGACAGGGGGGTACAGATACGCAGTATTTT.